This T cell receptor beta chain was sequenced during a study of cytomegalovirus exposure and HLA in healthy donors. Findings and limits, study-wide: Later analysis demonstrated an association between a missense DCLRE1C variant and TCR beta V- and J-gene trimming. Using a false discovery rate of 0.05, a later analysis showed that 16,951 TCR beta sequences were associated with HLA alleles.

Comment on this clone: Its antigen is currently unknown.

The PCR made use of 60 Vbeta and 13 Jbeta primers. Profiled with immunoSEQ multiplex PCR; TCRdb holds only in-frame clones, not every one. Of over 150,000 clones in the sample, 60% to 85% are singletons; the top ten hold over 2.5%. CDR1 and CDR2 (germline): SEHNR, FQNEAQ (reference sequence). The CDR3 runs to 14 residues. Specimen: PBMCs. This TCR derives from a woman between 45 and 65 years old in good health and CMV-seropositive. This chain uses TRBV7-9 with TRBJ2-5, with 10 bases aligning to TRBD2. The end of the DNA fits TRBJ2-7 better, so the J call may be wrong. Written as DNA, the CDR3 is TGTGCCAGCAGCTTAGGGGGACTAGCGAACGAGCAGTACTTC. This translates into CASSLGGLANEQYF.